This TCR beta chain emerged from a study of tumor-infiltrating lymphocytes in primary liver carcinoma. CDR3 length: 13 residues. Germline CDR1 SGHRS, CDR2 YFSETQ. Trimming took off 5 bases at V and 1 base at J, with 9 bases between the two ends. This clonotype was seen more than once but under ten times. The antigen is undetermined. Study findings and constraints: Samples were bulk unsorted, so CD4+ and CD8+ repertoires were not compared.

They got blood RNA out of unsorted whole blood and also pulled out germline DNA. Total RNA (around 500 ng) served as template for TCR beta cDNA synthesis primed by a constant-region primer. The TCR beta library was amplified through three nested multiplex PCR rounds in a modified ARM-PCR procedure. The first two PCR rounds used TRBV1-TRBV30 primers with a Cbeta primer, nine to ten cycles each. In TCRdb, the multiplex PCR reads were re-called with MiXCR into one record per CDR3 protein. The sample lists 320,000 or so distinct CDR3 sequences; less than 75% were seen once. This TCR was sampled from a man aged 35-49 years with primary liver carcinoma and hepatitis B virus infection. Sequenced input: peripheral blood. The chain employs TRBV5-1 and TRBJ1-1; D call uncertain. DNA of the CDR3: TGCGCCAGCAGTCCGGACGGGAACACTGAAGCTTTCTTT. This encodes CASSPDGNTEAFF.